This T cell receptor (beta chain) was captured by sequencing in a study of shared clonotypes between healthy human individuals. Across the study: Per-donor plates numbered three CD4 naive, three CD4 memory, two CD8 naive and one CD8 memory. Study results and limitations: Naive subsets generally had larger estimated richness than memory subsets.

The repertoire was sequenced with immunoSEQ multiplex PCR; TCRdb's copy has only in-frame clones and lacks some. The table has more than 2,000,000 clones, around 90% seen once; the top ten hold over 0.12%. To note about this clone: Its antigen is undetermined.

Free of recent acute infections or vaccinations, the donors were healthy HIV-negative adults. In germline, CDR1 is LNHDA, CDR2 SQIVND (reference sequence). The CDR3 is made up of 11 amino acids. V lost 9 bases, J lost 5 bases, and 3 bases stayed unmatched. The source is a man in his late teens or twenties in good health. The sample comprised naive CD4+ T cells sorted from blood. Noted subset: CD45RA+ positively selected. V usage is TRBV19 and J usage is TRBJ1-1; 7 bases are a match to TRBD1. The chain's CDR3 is CASHRGTEAFF. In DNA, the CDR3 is TGTGCCAGCCACAGGGGAACTGAAGCTTTCTTT.